Shown below are 21 T cell receptor beta chains from a single sample sequenced in a study of CXCR3-negative and CXCR3-positive naive CD8 T cells. Preparation of TRB cDNA libraries relied on 5' RACE carrying UMI labels. TCRdb reprocessed the 5' RACE reads, keeping one entry per CDR3 protein, no DNA. The listing records approximately 83,000 distinct CDR3 sequences. The sequencing sample was made of naive CXCR3- CD8+ T cells from blood. Subset specified: CD45RO-CCR7+CD27+CD95- naive CD8+ T cells lacking CXCR3 (TNR3-). These receptors originate from a human donor in good health. Some clones in this sample may be carry-over from other donors' samples.

The chain combines TRBV7-9 with TRBJ2-1; TCRdb names TRBD2, which stays unverified in the absence of DNA. This CDR3 has 15 residues. The germline gives CDR1 SEHNR, CDR2 FQNEAQ (reference sequence). The CDR3 region is CASSLALAGGPEQFF.

The rearrangement uses TRBV4-3 and TRBJ2-3; checking the TCRdb D call of TRBD2 is not possible without DNA. There are 16 residues in the CDR3. Germline lookup yields CDR1 LGHNA and CDR2 YSLEER. The CDR3 protein is CASSQRTSGVTDTQYF.

The V and J genes are TRBV27 and TRBJ2-7; TCRdb selects TRBD1, and the lack of DNA leaves this call unchecked. This CDR3 contains 15 residues. The V gene's germline CDR1 is MNHEY and CDR2 SMNVEV (reference sequence). The CDR3 loop is CASSLSTAGSYEQYF.

The V call is TRBV21-1, the J call TRBJ1-2; TCRdb's D call of TRBD1 is untestable without DNA. TRBV21-1 is marked as a pseudogene. The CDR3 spans 14 residues. This CDR3 is CASSKGGGAQGYTF.

CDR3 loop: CASGWVAGGSTDTQYF. V is TRBV12-5 and J is TRBJ2-3; without DNA, the TCRdb call of TRBD2 cannot be checked. The germline V gene encodes CDR1 LGHNT and CDR2 FRNRAP. CDR3 length: 16 amino acids.

Here the CDR3 reads CASSQDLGGFLGYTF. The V and J genes are TRBV4-3 and TRBJ1-2. This CDR3 has 15 residues. Germline CDR1 and CDR2: LGHNA and YSLEER.

V gene TRBV5-1 combines with J gene TRBJ2-1; TCRdb proposes TRBD1, but this gene call is untestable without DNA. Germline V gene data show CDR1 as SGHRS and CDR2 as YFSETQ. The CDR3 length is 11 residues. The CDR3 reads CASRPGQEQFF.

This sequence joins TRBV23-1 and TRBJ2-5; TCRdb's D gene call, TRBD1, goes unchecked for lack of DNA. TRBV23-1 is placed among ORFs of uncertain function. The CDR3 is made up of 15 amino acids. CDR3 region: CASSIPRQARETQYF.

The CDR3 sequence is CSVEVPDAHEQYF. V usage is TRBV29-1 and J usage is TRBJ2-7. Germline V lookup: CDR1 SQVTM, CDR2 ANQGSEA. The CDR3 runs to 13 residues.

V is TRBV29-1 and J is TRBJ2-2; TCRdb selects TRBD1, and the lack of DNA leaves this call unchecked. The CDR3 consists of 16 residues. In germline, CDR1 is SQVTM, CDR2 ANQGSEA. The CDR3 sequence: CSVDRTGDSNTGELFF.

The chain combines TRBV11-3 with TRBJ2-2; TCRdb returns TRBD1, unconfirmable since there is no DNA. CDR1 and CDR2 (germline): SGHNT, YENEEA. This CDR3 has 14 amino acids. CDR3 sequence: CASSSTGWGGELFF.

The chain couples TRBV28 to TRBJ2-7. Per the germline V gene, CDR1 is MDHEN and CDR2 is SYDVKM. The CDR3 covers 13 residues. CDR3 amino acids: CASVRRESYEQYF.

V and J are TRBV10-3 and TRBJ2-1. This CDR3 has 16 amino acids. Germline V lookup: CDR1 ENHRY, CDR2 SYGVKD. The CDR3: CAISETARGSYNEQFF.

The chain combines TRBV7-3 with TRBJ2-2; the D gene TCRdb calls, TRBD2, cannot be checked with no DNA. Germline V gene lookup returns CDR1 SGHTA and CDR2 FQGTGA. This CDR3 is 16 amino acids long. The CDR3 loop reads CASTGTSGGAAGELFF. Together with reference TRBV7-3 and TRBJ2-2, the CDR3 gives the full variable domain: GAGVSQTPSNKVTEKGKYVELRCDPISGHTALYWYRQSLGQGPEFLIYFQGTGAADDSGLPNDRFFAVRPEGSVSTLKIQRTERGDSAVYLCASTGTSGGAAGELFFGEGSRLTVL.

The chain employs TRBV20-1 and TRBJ1-1. The V gene's germline CDR1 is DFQATT and CDR2 SNEGSKA (reference sequence). CDR3 length equals 12 residues. CDR3 in amino acids: CSGAAGITEAFF.

This chain joins TRBV7-6 and TRBJ2-7; absent DNA, TCRdb's TRBD2 call cannot be checked. CDR3 length: 21 residues. Germline V CDR1 and CDR2: SGHVS, FNYEAQ. CDR3 region: CASSSSARLAGGPTEYYEQYF.

The chain couples TRBV29-1 to TRBJ2-1; TCRdb names TRBD2, which stays unverified in the absence of DNA. The CDR3 covers 11 residues. Germline CDR1 and CDR2: SQVTM and ANQGSEA. CDR3 residues: CSVAAGPEQFF.

The gene calls are TRBV5-5 and TRBJ2-2; the TRBD1 assignment by TCRdb is unverifiable without DNA. This CDR3 is 15 amino acids long. From germline, CDR1 is SGHKS and CDR2 YYEKEE (reference sequence). CDR3 in amino acids: CASFLGTGFTGELFF.

The chain links TRBV7-9 to TRBJ1-2; TCRdb's D call, TRBD1, is unchecked because there is no DNA. CDR3 length: 16 residues. Germline-derived CDR1 and CDR2 are SEHNR and FQNEAQ (reference sequence). CDR3 residues: CASSLTGTDLNYGYTF.

The CDR3 sequence: CASSRLASTDTQYF. V gene TRBV5-5 combines with J gene TRBJ2-3; as DNA is missing, the TRBD2 call by TCRdb cannot be tested. Germline loops: CDR1 SGHKS, CDR2 YYEKEE (reference sequence). There are 14 residues in the CDR3.

This sequence joins TRBV29-1 and TRBJ2-7; TCRdb lists TRBD1, though no DNA is available to test this call. Germline assignment: CDR1 SQVTM and CDR2 ANQGSEA. This CDR3 is built from 11 residues. The CDR3 here is CSVELGDEQYF.